This T cell receptor (beta chain) was profiled in a study of T cell repertoires in cytomegalovirus infection. This clonotype was seen more than once but under ten times. TCRdb re-derived calls from the reads in MiXCR, one entry per CDR3 protein. The data hold 80,000 to 130,000 distinct CDR3 sequences, with 20% to 30% observed a single time. The germline CDR1 and CDR2 sequences are SGDLS and YYNGEE. The V segment lost 4 bases and the J segment 2 bases; nucleotides outside the gene matches: 8. The CDR3 length is 15 residues. The sample taken for sequencing was CD8+ T cells from PBMCs. The chain has TRBV9 and TRBJ1-1, with 7 bases that match TRBD1. The sequence was collected from a human donor in good health (CMV status not recorded). Some clones in this sample may be carry-over from other donors' samples. The CDR3 loop is CASSLQGGVNTEAFF. The CDR3 DNA is TGTGCCAGCAGCCTCCAGGGGGGGGTTAACACTGAAGCTTTCTTT.